This T cell receptor (beta chain) emerged from a study of cytomegalovirus exposure and HLA in healthy donors. Overall study context: Sequencing of about 179 million T cells in an earlier analysis found 100 million to 140 million unique TCR beta sequences.

Remarks on this clone: Antigen: not known.

The PCR contained 60 Vbeta and 13 Jbeta primers. Method: immunoSEQ multiplex PCR; TCRdb's copy keeps in-frame clones and lacks some. This sample has around 150,000 clones, with around 74% found just once. Findings and caveats of the study: A later analysis reportedly identified an Asian-associated ancestry cluster as carrying fewer N-insertions than the approximately 640-donor mean.

CDR1 is SQVTM, CDR2 ANQGSEA, per germline. The ends were cut back, 5 bases at V and 4 bases at J, with 14 bases in the middle. The CDR3 has 13 residues. V gene TRBV29-1 combines with J gene TRBJ1-1, with D perhaps matching TRBD1 (5 bases). The receptor comes from a female donor in good health and CMV-seronegative. Specimen: PBMCs. The CDR3 bases are TGCAGCGTTCAAGGGGAACTAGGCACTGAAGCTTTCTTT. It is translated as CSVQGELGTEAFF.